Listed below are T cell receptor beta chains from one sample, sequenced in a study of tumor-infiltrating lymphocytes in primary liver carcinoma. One entry per CDR3 protein, called by TCRdb with MiXCR from the multiplex PCR reads. The sample includes about 310,000 distinct CDR3 sequences, roughly three fifths seen only once; the top ten take about 15%. The sequenced sample consisted of peripheral blood. The source of these receptors is a woman aged 25 to 45 with primary liver carcinoma and hepatitis B virus infection. Both conserved end residues are part of each CDR3. D genes are given only for firm matches. Clone sizes are given selectively: once, few, many, or a class where the clone is expanded.

clone size	D gene	J gene	V gene	CDR3 DNA	CDR3 protein
few	TRBD1	TRBJ2-7	TRBV6-1	TGTGCCAGCAGTGAAGCTGCTCCGGGACAGGGGTGGTACGAGCTGTACTTC	CASSEAAPGQGWYELYF
.	TRBD2	TRBJ2-5	TRBV7-8	TGTGCCAGCAGCTCCGGACTAGCGAGTGGGAACCAGTACTTC	CASSSGLASGNQYF
.	.	TRBJ2-1	TRBV11-2	TGTGCTAACAGCTTAGATCGGAGCAATGAGCAGTTCTTC	CANSLDRSNEQFF
.	.	TRBJ2-7	TRBV12-3/TRBV12-4	TGTGCCAGCAGCTCAAACCCTAATGAGCAGTACTTC	CASSSNPNEQYF
.	.	TRBJ2-7	TRBV14	TGTGCCGGCAGCCAAGATGGCCGCTACGAGCAGTACTTC	CAGSQDGRYEQYF
.	.	TRBJ1-2	TRBV29-1	TGCAGAGTTGAAAGGGACTATGGCTACACCTTC	CRVERDYGYTF
.	.	TRBJ2-3	TRBV29-1	TGCAGCGTCATTCCCGGGGCCTCTTGCGCAGATGCGCAGTATTTT	CSVIPGASCADAQYF
.	.	TRBJ1-3	TRBV12-3/TRBV12-4	TGTGTCAGCAGTTTCGGGAGTACCATATATTTT	CVSSFGSTIYF
.	.	TRBJ2-3	TRBV11-2	TGTGCCAGCAGCCAAAGCAAGGGATGGTATACGCAGTATTTT	CASSQSKGWYTQYF
many	.	TRBJ1-3	TRBV12-3/TRBV12-4	TGTGCCAGCATTAGGAGCTCTGGAAACACCATATATTTT	CASIRSSGNTIYF
.	TRBD1	TRBJ1-2	TRBV13	TGTGCCAGCAGCTCGACCGCGGGACAGGTGATAAACTATGGCTACACCTTC	CASSSTAGQVINYGYTF
many	TRBD2	TRBJ2-1	TRBV29-1	TGCAGCGTTAGACTAGCTGAGCAGTTCTTC	CSVRLAEQFF
.	.	TRBJ2-7	TRBV29-1	TGTAGCGCTTGGACCCCCCACGAGCAGTACTTC	CSAWTPHEQYF
many	.	TRBJ2-2	TRBV12-3/TRBV12-4	TGTGCCAGCAGTCAGGGTGGGGGCGGCACCGGGGAGCTGTTTTTT	CASSQGGGGTGELFF
.	.	TRBJ1-2	TRBV29-1	TGCAGCATTGAGGCTGACAGGTCTAACTATGGCTACACCTTC	CSIEADRSNYGYTF
many	.	TRBJ2-5	TRBV6-2/TRBV6-3	TGTGCCAGCAGTTACTCGGACTCTCAAGAGACCCAGTACTTC	CASSYSDSQETQYF